The 30 T cell receptor beta chains presented below share a single source sample, sequenced in a study of blood T cell repertoires in COVID-19. Generated by immunoSEQ multiplex PCR, the TCRdb table keeps only in-frame clones and is missing some. The sample shows over 95,000 clones, approximately 81% of them seen only once. Sequencing used peripheral blood. The receptors shown here come from a human donor in a cohort sampled during active COVID-19.

The V gene is TRBV10-3, the J gene TRBJ1-6; D is perhaps TRBD1 (5 bases). CDR1 is ENHRY, CDR2 SYGVKD, per germline. The CDR3 has 14 amino acids. Trimming removed 2 bases at V and 4 bases at J, with 6 bases between. This CDR3 reads CAISEGGYNSPLHF. The CDR3 region has the DNA TGTGCCATCAGTGAGGGGGGGTATAATTCACCCCTCCACTTT.

This clone showed up just once. The genes are TRBV6-2 or TRBV6-3 and TRBJ1-2; D not resolved. CDR3 length: 13 amino acids. Trimming stripped 2 bases from V and 2 bases from J, with 6 bases between. Germline lookup yields CDR1 MNHEY and CDR2 SVGEGT. In DNA form, the CDR3 reads TGTGCCAGCAGTTACGACGGGAACTATGGCTACACCTTC. This gives the protein CASSYDGNYGYTF.

CDR3 sequence reads: CASQAPSTDTQYF. Written as DNA, the CDR3 is TGTGCCAGCCAAGCACCTAGCACAGATACGCAGTATTTT. V gene TRBV28 combines with J gene TRBJ2-3, with D unclear. With 8 bases removed from V and 0 bases from J, the gap between germline ends came to 9 bases. CDR1 MDHEN and CDR2 SYDVKM come from the germline V gene. CDR3 length: 13 amino acids.

The J gene is TRBJ2-2, the V gene TRBV19, with TRBD1 matching 7 bases. CDR3 size: 14 residues. The germline gives CDR1 LNHDA, CDR2 SQIVND (reference sequence). Losses at the gene ends were 4 bases for V and 1 base for J; bases not matched to a gene: 0. CDR3 amino acids: CASSRDRNTGELFF. CDR3 DNA sequence: TGTGCCAGTAGTAGGGACAGGAACACCGGGGAGCTGTTTTTT.

The V gene is TRBV11-2, the J gene TRBJ2-1, with 9 bases aligning to TRBD2. With V trimmed by 0 bases and J by 5 bases, 8 bases remained unmatched. The CDR3 spans 17 residues. Germline V gene data show CDR1 as SGHAT and CDR2 as FQNNGV. The CDR3 spells CASSLERAGGKNNEQFF. CDR3 nucleotides: TGTGCCAGCAGCTTAGAACGGGCGGGGGGGAAAAACAATGAGCAGTTCTTC. The entire variable domain, with the rest obtained from reference TRBV11-2 and TRBJ2-1, is as follows: EAGVAQSPRYKIIEKRQSVAFWCNPISGHATLYWYQQILGQGPKLLIQFQNNGVVDDSQLPKDRFSAERLKGVDSTLKIQPAKLEDSAVYLCASSLERAGGKNNEQFFGPGTRLTVL.

This clone was recorded only once. The rearrangement links TRBV20-1 to TRBJ1-1; D perhaps matches TRBD1 (5 bases). The CDR3 extends over 11 amino acids. V lost 3 bases and J lost 11, with 13 bases in between. Germline-derived CDR1 and CDR2 are DFQATT and SNEGSKA (reference sequence). The CDR3 DNA reads as TGCAGTGCTAGTTCAGGGAACGATGCTTTCTTT. This codes for CSASSGNDAFF.

This clone was recorded a few times. This chain joins TRBV6-6 and TRBJ1-4; 9 bases are a match to TRBD1. CDR1 is MNHNY, CDR2 SVGAGI, per germline (reference sequence). Losses at the gene ends were 2 bases for V and 6 bases for J; bases not matched to a gene: 7. This CDR3 has 16 residues. The CDR3 coding sequence is TGTGCCAGCAGTTACGATCGACGGGACAGGGATGAAAAACTGTTTTTT. It specifies CASSYDRRDRDEKLFF.

The V call is TRBV7-9, the J call TRBJ2-3; 14 bases align to TRBD2. This CDR3 has 18 residues. The V gene's germline CDR1 is SEHNR and CDR2 FQNEAQ (reference sequence). Trimming cost V 6 bases and J 3 bases; bases outside gene matches: 11. The CDR3 reads CASRQGTSGGTLTDTQYF. The CDR3, as DNA: TGTGCCAGCAGACAAGGGACTAGCGGGGGTACGCTTACAGATACGCAGTATTTT.

The chain joins TRBV6-2 or TRBV6-3 to TRBJ1-1, with a possible D match to TRBD1 (5 bases). This CDR3 comprises 14 residues. Germline V gene lookup returns CDR1 MNHEY and CDR2 SVGEGT. V lost 0 bases to trimming and J lost 3 bases, with 8 bases between them. This chain's CDR3 is CASSYSTGDTEAFF. The CDR3 bases are TGTGCCAGCAGTTACTCGACGGGGGACACTGAAGCTTTCTTT.

The chain recombines TRBV7-2 with TRBJ2-2; D call uncertain. Trimming shortened V by 5 bases and J by 2 bases, and 6 bases separated the two germline ends. This CDR3 has 13 residues. CDR1 is SGHTA and CDR2 is FQGNSA in the germline V gene. The CDR3 DNA follows: TGTGCCAGCAGCCCAGTTAACACCGGGGAGCTGTTTTTT. Its protein is CASSPVNTGELFF.

The chain carries TRBV7-9 and TRBJ1-3; D might be TRBD1 (5 bases). Germline-derived CDR1 and CDR2 are SEHNR and FQNEAQ (reference sequence). V lost 0 bases, J lost 3 bases, and 9 bases lay in between. The CDR3 is made up of 15 amino acids. DNA of the CDR3: TGTGCCAGCAGCTTAGCCGGCGGGGGTGGAAACACCATATATTTT. It is translated as CASSLAGGGGNTIYF. Full variable domain (remainder filled in from reference TRBV7-9 and TRBJ1-3): DTGVSQNPRHKITKRGQNVTFRCDPISEHNRLYWYRQTLGQGPEFLTYFQNEAQLEKSRLLSDRFSAERPKGSFSTLEIQRTEQGDSAMYLCASSLAGGGGNTIYFGEGSWLTVV.

This clone was detected a few times. The chain recombines TRBV7-2 with TRBJ2-7, with 8 bases fitting TRBD2. Trimming cost V 1 base and J 4 bases; bases outside gene matches: 6. The CDR3 contains 15 residues. The germline CDR1 and CDR2 sequences are SGHTA and FQGNSA. CDR3 DNA sequence: TGTGCCAGCAGCTTAGGCAGGGGCGGGGGGTACGAGCAGTACTTC. This sequence encodes CASSLGRGGGYEQYF.

The chain couples TRBV6-1 to TRBJ2-3; 11 positions agree with TRBD2. J lost 0 bases, V lost 3 bases, and 8 bases had no gene match. Germline loops: CDR1 MNHNS, CDR2 SASEGT. This CDR3 comprises 18 residues. The CDR3 reads CASSETRLAGRSTDTQYF. The CDR3 DNA sequence: TGTGCCAGCAGTGAGACCAGACTAGCGGGACGTAGCACAGATACGCAGTATTTT.

The rearrangement joins TRBV7-2 to TRBJ1-6; the D gene is possibly TRBD1 (5 bases). The CDR3 is 15 amino acids. Germline assignment: CDR1 SGHTA and CDR2 FQGNSA. V lost 5 bases and J lost 1, with 9 bases in between. The CDR3 DNA sequence: TGTGCCAGCAGCCCCCGGGGGTCCTATAATTCACCCCTCCACTTT. Its translation is CASSPRGSYNSPLHF. Full variable domain (remainder filled in from reference TRBV7-2 and TRBJ1-6): GAGVSQSPSNKVTEKGKDVELRCDPISGHTALYWYRQSLGQGLEFLIYFQGNSAPDKSGLPSDRFSAERTGGSVSTLTIQRTQQEDSAVYLCASSPRGSYNSPLHFGNGTRLTVT.

This sequence joins TRBV23-1 and TRBJ2-7, with a possible D match to TRBD1 (6 bases). TRBV23-1 is filed as an ORF, its function uncertain. CDR3 length equals 15 residues. Trimming stripped 8 bases from V and 3 bases from J, with 20 bases between. The CDR3 DNA follows: TGCGCCAGCCGCCCACCGAGACAGGTTATCTACGAGCAGTACTTC. It translates to CASRPPRQVIYEQYF.

This clone was counted a few times. The chain links TRBV7-8 to TRBJ2-7; 13 nucleotides line up with TRBD2. The germline V gene encodes CDR1 SGHVS and CDR2 FQNEAQ. The CDR3 has 16 amino acids. Trimming removed 5 bases from V and 2 bases from J; junction bases left unmatched: 6. This CDR3 reads CASSPELAGGPYEQYF. The CDR3 coding sequence is TGTGCCAGCAGCCCCGAACTAGCGGGGGGGCCCTACGAGCAGTACTTC.

The chain carries TRBV6-6 and TRBJ1-4; the match to TRBD1 covers 8 bases. V lost 7 bases and J lost 12; bases outside the gene matches: 13. Germline values: CDR1 MNHNY, CDR2 SVGAGI (reference sequence). CDR3 length equals 14 residues. The CDR3 loop reads CASIKQGGVGELFF. CDR3 nucleotides: TGTGCCAGCATTAAACAGGGGGGGGTTGGGGAACTGTTTTTT.

Regarding this clone: Its ends do not fully match the called genes, so a read error is possible. The V call is TRBV6-1, the J call TRBJ2-5, with D possibly being TRBD2 (6 bases). The CDR3 runs 15 residues. Germline loops: CDR1 MNHNS, CDR2 SASEGT. The CDR3 nucleotides are TGTGCCAGCAGGGAAGGCAGCGGGTACCAAGAGACCCAGTACTTC. It codes for CASREGSGYQETQYF.

The rearrangement links TRBV12-3 or TRBV12-4 to TRBJ2-1; maybe TRBD2 (5 bases). V was pared by 3 bases and J by 9 bases, with 6 bases between. The CDR3 totals 11 residues. The CDR3 sequence is CASSLAGEQFF. The CDR3 nucleotides are TGTGCCAGCAGTTTGGCGGGTGAGCAGTTCTTC.

The J gene is TRBJ2-7, the V gene TRBV15; D is possibly TRBD1 (5 bases). The germline gives CDR1 LNHNV, CDR2 YYDKDF (reference sequence). The CDR3 length is 15 residues. Trimming took 2 bases from V and 3 from J, leaving 14 bases between them. This chain's CDR3 is CATSRTLVDSYEQYF. The CDR3 region has the DNA TGTGCCACCAGCAGAACTCTCGTCGACAGCTACGAGCAGTACTTC.

The gene calls are TRBV12-5 and TRBJ1-5; TRBD1 matches 8 bases. V lost 1 base to trimming and J lost 6 bases; unmatched junction nucleotides: 8. The CDR3 has 16 residues. Germline V gene lookup returns CDR1 LGHNT and CDR2 FRNRAP. The CDR3: CASGLATQGAGQPQHF. The CDR3 region has the DNA TGTGCTAGTGGTTTGGCTACCCAGGGGGCAGGTCAGCCCCAGCATTTT.

The chain couples TRBV6-5 to TRBJ1-5, with D possibly TRBD1 on 5 matching bases. The V end was cut by 6 bases, the J end by 0 bases, with 12 bases between. CDR1 is MNHEY and CDR2 is SVGAGI in the germline V gene. This CDR3 region has 15 residues. DNA for the CDR3: TGTGCCAGCAGGAAGACAGTCTATAGCAATCAGCCCCAGCATTTT. This translates into CASRKTVYSNQPQHF.

The gene calls are TRBV7-9 and TRBJ2-3, with TRBD2 matching over 9 bases. CDR1 SEHNR and CDR2 FQNEAQ come from the germline V gene (reference sequence). The CDR3 loop spans 16 amino acids. The trim removed 3 bases at V and 11 bases at J, leaving 15 bases unmatched. The CDR3 nucleotides read TGTGCCAGCAGCTTTTCCAGCGGGGGGCCTCCTCGCAGGCAGTATTTT. It translates to CASSFSSGGPPRRQYF.

This clone has just one count. The V gene is TRBV11-2, the J gene TRBJ2-4, with 7 nucleotides matching TRBD2. V was clipped by 3 bases and J by 0 bases; unmatched bases: 8. Germline values: CDR1 SGHAT, CDR2 FQNNGV. The CDR3 runs to 17 residues. CDR3 loop: CASSLTGLELAKNIQYF. DNA for the CDR3: TGTGCCAGCAGCTTGACTGGACTAGAACTAGCCAAAAACATTCAGTACTTC.

This clone appeared once. In nucleotides, the CDR3 is TGTGCCAGCAGTAACTTAGCGGGGGTGGTCTATAATGAGCAGTTCTTC. Encoded protein: CASSNLAGVVYNEQFF. V is TRBV2 and J is TRBJ2-1, with 9 nucleotides matching TRBD2. This CDR3 spans 16 amino acids. Losses at the gene ends were 5 bases for V and 7 bases for J; bases not matched to a gene: 12. From germline, CDR1 is SNHLY and CDR2 FYNNEI.

V is TRBV11-2 and J is TRBJ1-2; TRBD1 aligns across 9 bases. CDR3 size: 17 residues. CDR1 and CDR2 from the germline V gene are SGHAT and FQNNGV. V lost 5 bases, J lost 3 bases, and 13 bases stayed unmatched. CDR3 sequence: CASSTGTGWVSHYGYTF. The CDR3 DNA is TGTGCCAGCAGCACCGGGACAGGGTGGGTATCACACTATGGCTACACCTTC.

The count of this clone is one. This sequence joins TRBV12-5 and TRBJ1-2; 7 positions agree with TRBD1. This CDR3 is built from 16 residues. Germline-derived CDR1 and CDR2 are LGHNT and FRNRAP. The V gene end was trimmed by 0 bases and the J gene end by 2 bases; junction bases not matched to a gene: 6. CDR3 in amino acids: CASGLVGGGPNYGYTF. The CDR3 region has the DNA TGTGCTAGTGGTTTGGTAGGGGGCGGGCCGAACTATGGCTACACCTTC.

The table lists this clone with a count of one. The chain recombines TRBV5-1 with TRBJ1-1, with TRBD1 matching over 10 bases. The V gene end was trimmed by 4 bases and the J gene end by 5 bases; junction bases not matched to a gene: 8. Germline V CDR1 and CDR2: SGHRS, YFSETQ. This CDR3 has 15 amino acids. The CDR3 bases are TGCGCCAGCAGCCTTCCGGGACAGGGGAGGACTGAAGCTTTCTTT. Its protein is CASSLPGQGRTEAFF.

This rearrangement joins TRBV7-2 to TRBJ2-5, with D perhaps TRBD2 (5 bases). The CDR3 consists of 13 residues. Trimming pared 10 bases from V and 4 bases from J, leaving 16 bases between. The germline V gene has CDR1 SGHTA and CDR2 FQGNSA. As DNA, the CDR3 is TGTGCCACAGCGACTACTAGGGCAGAGACCCAGTACTTC. Translated: CATATTRAETQYF.

V gene TRBV9 combines with J gene TRBJ1-1; a possible D gene is TRBD1 (5 bases). The CDR3 sequence is 14 residues long. The germline CDR1 and CDR2 sequences are SGDLS and YYNGEE. V was clipped by 3 bases and J by 0 bases, with 9 bases between them. CDR3 sequence (DNA): TGTGCCAGCAGCGCAGACAGTTTGAACACTGAAGCTTTCTTT. Its protein product is CASSADSLNTEAFF.